This T cell receptor (beta chain) was observed in a study of T cells in Graves' hyperthyroidism and ophthalmopathy. The investigators amplified TCR beta CDR3 regions from RNA transcripts. When the TCR CDR3 underwent first-round RT-PCR, the HTBI primer set was used. TCRdb ran MiXCR on the multiplex PCR reads and lists one entry per CDR3 protein. The data contain almost 600,000 distinct CDR3 sequences, approximately 15% of them seen just once; the ten biggest clones take up roughly 5.7%. This clonotype turned up a few times. The PBMCs studied were ones that came from 10 ml fresh peripheral blood. V lost 1 base to trimming and J lost 2 bases; unmatched junction nucleotides: 8. CDR3 length: 16 residues. Germline CDR1 is DFQATT and CDR2 is SNEGSKA (reference sequence).

Sequences were obtained from blood. This clonotype originated in a woman in her 30s with Graves' hyperthyroidism that later progressed to Graves' ophthalmopathy. The V gene is TRBV20-1, the J gene TRBJ2-3, with 8 bases fitting TRBD2. CDR3 in DNA: TGCAGTGCTAGAGCGGTCCTAGCGGGTCTCACAGATACGCAGTATTTT. Translation: CSARAVLAGLTDTQYF.